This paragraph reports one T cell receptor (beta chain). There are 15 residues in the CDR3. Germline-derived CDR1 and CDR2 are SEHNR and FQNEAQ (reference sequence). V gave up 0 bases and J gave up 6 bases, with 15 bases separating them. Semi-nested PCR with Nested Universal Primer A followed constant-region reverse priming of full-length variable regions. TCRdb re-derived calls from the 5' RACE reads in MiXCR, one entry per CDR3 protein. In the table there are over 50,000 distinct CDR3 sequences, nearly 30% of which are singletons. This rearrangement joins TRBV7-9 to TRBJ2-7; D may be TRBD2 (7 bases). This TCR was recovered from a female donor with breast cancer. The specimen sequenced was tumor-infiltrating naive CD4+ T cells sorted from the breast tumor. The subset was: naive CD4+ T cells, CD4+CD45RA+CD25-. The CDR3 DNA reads TGTGCCAGCAGCTTAGCGTTGGGGGGGGCCGGCGAGCAGTACTTC. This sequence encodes CASSLALGGAGEQYF.